Listed below are T cell receptor beta chains from one sample, sequenced in a study of OX40 agonist ivuxolimab in advanced cancers. Libraries were prepared by immunoSEQ multiplex PCR; TCRdb keeps only in-frame clonotypes and omits some of them. This table has tens of thousands of clones, 75% to 95% appearing once. Sequenced material: CD4+ or CD8+ T cells sorted from blood, taken in a trial of the OX40 agonist ivuxolimab. These receptors all come from an adult with an advanced solid tumor such as melanoma, head and neck, liver or kidney cancer. CDR3s include the opening cysteine and the closing phenylalanine or tryptophan. A D gene is named only where the DNA matches it firmly. The size entry is marked missing in some rows and otherwise reads once, few, many or a size class.

cdr3_aa cdr3_nt j_call clone_size d_call v_call
CSVEDRLAPSSYNEQFF TGCAGCGTTGAAGATCGACTAGCGCCGAGCTCCTACAATGAGCAGTTCTTC TRBJ2-1 - TRBD2 TRBV29-1
CASSGRRGVSYNEQFF TGTGCCAGCAGTGGCCGCAGGGGGGTCTCCTACAATGAGCAGTTCTTC TRBJ2-1 - - TRBV6-1
CASSSGGNTQYF TGTGCCAGCAGCTCCGGGGGAAATACGCAGTATTTT TRBJ2-3 - - TRBV7-3
CASSLWSGNSGNTIYF TGTGCCAGCAGCTTGTGGTCGGGAAACTCTGGAAACACCATATATTTT TRBJ1-3 - - TRBV5-4
CASSLVLGELFF TGTGCCAGCAGCTTAGTATTGGGGGAGCTGTTTTTT TRBJ2-2 - - TRBV7-8
CASSLGGDRAVYGYTF TGTGCCAGCAGCTTAGGAGGGGACAGGGCAGTCTATGGCTACACCTTC TRBJ1-2 - TRBD1 TRBV7-9
CASSFSGGGAGNTIYF TGTGCCAGCAGCTTCAGCGGTGGGGGAGCTGGAAACACCATATATTTT TRBJ1-3 - - TRBV4-2
CASRYPGGRAEAFF TGTGCCAGCAGGTACCCCGGGGGTCGCGCTGAAGCTTTCTTT TRBJ1-1 - - TRBV7-2
CASSPPLASGVYEQYF TGTGCCAGCTCACCACCGTTGGCTAGCGGAGTCTACGAGCAGTACTTC TRBJ2-7 - TRBD2 TRBV18
CASSGTGGSRRVYNEQFF TGTGCCAGCAGTGGTACAGGGGGCTCTAGAAGGGTCTACAATGAGCAGTTCTTC TRBJ2-1 - TRBD1 TRBV28
CASSLETQYF TGTGCCAGCAGCTTAGAGACCCAGTACTTC TRBJ2-5 - - TRBV7-2
CASSLGGSKGNEQFF TGTGCCAGCAGCTTAGGCGGGAGTAAGGGCAATGAGCAGTTCTTC TRBJ2-1 - TRBD2 TRBV11-3
CASSWTSGRANTGELFF TGTGCCAGCAGCTGGACTAGCGGGAGGGCGAACACCGGGGAGCTGTTTTTT TRBJ2-2 - TRBD2 TRBV7-9
CAWSVSGGVSTQYF TGTGCCTGGAGTGTTAGCGGGGGGGTTTCGACCCAGTACTTC TRBJ2-5 - TRBD2 TRBV30
CASSQAPPGQGGETQYF TGCGCCAGCAGCCAAGCCCCTCCGGGACAGGGAGGAGAGACCCAGTACTTC TRBJ2-5 - TRBD1 TRBV4-3
CASRPGRAEQYF TGTGCCAGCAGACCCGGACGGGCGGAGCAGTACTTC TRBJ2-7 - - TRBV2
CASCKTASYEQYF TGCGCCAGTTGTAAGACTGCCTCCTACGAGCAGTACTTC TRBJ2-7 - - TRBV10-1
CASSLGLGGTDTQYF TGTGCCAGCAGCTTAGGCCTGGGGGGGACCGATACGCAGTATTTT TRBJ2-3 - TRBD2 TRBV11-3
CASSLGGYPDTQYF TGTGCCAGCTCGCTAGGGGGATATCCAGATACGCAGTATTTT TRBJ2-3 - - TRBV18
CASSKGWSPYRDF TGTGCCAGCAGCAAAGGGTGGAGTCCCTATAGGGATTTT TRBJ1-5 - - TRBV28
CASRRWTGGDKNIQYF TGTGCCAGCAGGCGATGGACAGGGGGCGACAAAAACATTCAGTACTTC TRBJ2-4 - TRBD1 TRBV13
CASLGQAFGEQYF TGTGCCAGCCTAGGACAGGCGTTTGGCGAGCAGTACTTC TRBJ2-7 - TRBD1 TRBV6-1
CASSSPGQGTDTQYF TGTGCCAGCAGTTCACCGGGACAGGGGACAGATACGCAGTATTTT TRBJ2-3 - TRBD1 TRBV28
CASSTPIGRAFNEQFF TGTGCCAGTAGTACCCCTATTGGGAGGGCCTTCAATGAGCAGTTCTTC TRBJ2-1 - TRBD2 TRBV19
CASSVAFGSYNEQFF TGTGCCAGCAGCGTAGCTTTTGGATCCTACAATGAGCAGTTCTTC TRBJ2-1 - - TRBV9
CASSQGTSGETQYF TGCGCCAGCAGCCAAGGGACTAGCGGAGAGACCCAGTACTTC TRBJ2-5 - TRBD2 TRBV4-3
CASSRLSYEQYF TGTGCCAGCAGCCGACTCTCCTACGAGCAGTACTTC TRBJ2-7 - - TRBV7-9
CASSPRTSGRARGADTQYF TGTGCCAGCAGTCCGCGGACTAGCGGGAGGGCGAGGGGGGCAGATACGCAGTATTTT TRBJ2-3 - TRBD2 TRBV27
CASSLGQQETQYF TGTGCTAGCAGCTTAGGACAGCAAGAGACCCAGTACTTC TRBJ2-5 - - TRBV7-7
CASSLASRTSGINEQFF TGTGCCAGCAGCTTAGCCTCCCGGACTAGCGGGATTAATGAGCAGTTCTTC TRBJ2-1 - TRBD2 TRBV11-2
CASSPQGGQGYEQYF TGTGCCAGCAGCCCCCAAGGGGGACAGGGCTACGAGCAGTACTTC TRBJ2-7 once TRBD1 TRBV9
CASSTSGRAGGEQFF TGTGCCAGCTCAACGAGCGGGAGGGCCGGGGGGGAGCAGTTCTTC TRBJ2-1 - TRBD2 TRBV18
CASSLREPGELFF TGTGCCAGCAGCTTGAGGGAGCCCGGGGAGCTGTTTTTT TRBJ2-2 - - TRBV7-3
CASTQGTSGTQETQYF TGTGCCAGTACCCAGGGGACTAGCGGGACCCAAGAGACCCAGTACTTC TRBJ2-5 - TRBD2 TRBV19
CASSSGTESGIQYF TGTGCCAGCAGCTCCGGGACAGAAAGCGGCATTCAGTACTTC TRBJ2-4 few TRBD1 TRBV5-6
CASSTPGGGYGYTF TGTGCCAGCAGTACCCCGGGGGGGGGCTATGGCTACACCTTC TRBJ1-2 - - TRBV28
CASSLSGQGMYEQYF TGTGCCAGCAGCTTGTCGGGACAGGGTATGTACGAGCAGTACTTC TRBJ2-7 - TRBD1 TRBV5-5
CAISEGLAGFGETQYF TGTGCCATCAGTGAGGGGCTAGCGGGCTTCGGAGAGACCCAGTACTTC TRBJ2-5 - TRBD2 TRBV10-3
CSVRAGAGYEQYF TGCAGCGTCCGGGCGGGAGCGGGTTACGAGCAGTACTTC TRBJ2-7 - TRBD2 TRBV29-1